This T cell receptor beta chain was recovered during a study of blood T cell repertoires in COVID-19. Generated by immunoSEQ multiplex PCR, the TCRdb table keeps only in-frame clones and is missing some. The sample holds 370,000 or so clones; about 90% are singletons and the top ten take 1% to 1.5%. Sequenced sample: PBMCs or T cells enriched from blood (not recorded which). The TCR was taken from a man in his thirties or forties who had recovered from COVID-19.

This chain's CDR3 is CASSGTSGVDNEQFF. The CDR3 bases are TGCGCCAGCAGCGGGACTAGCGGGGTAGACAATGAGCAGTTCTTC. The chain uses TRBV5-1 and TRBJ2-1; 13 nucleotides agree with TRBD2. Germline lookup yields CDR1 SGHRS and CDR2 YFSETQ. The CDR3 extends over 15 amino acids. V was clipped by 4 bases and J by 5 bases; unmatched bases: 3.